Included here is one T cell receptor (beta chain) sequence, with context. What it binds is unknown. This sample stems from a study of T-cell reconstitution after alpha-beta-depleted transplantation in children. A library of TCRbeta sequences, prepared with unique molecular identifiers, was generated. One entry per CDR3 protein results from TCRdb running MiXCR on the PCR reads. The sample shows about 110,000 distinct CDR3 sequences, about 6.5% of them seen only once. General observations from the study: By about two months after transplant, alpha-beta T cells reportedly arose from several hundred graft clones that had expanded.

This TCR came from a male patient aged 2-9 years who had a stem cell transplant for acute lymphoblastic leukemia, so the T cells may come from the graft donor. The starting material was PBMCs, mostly from graft donor cells, obtained 360 days after TCRalphabeta/CD19-depleted stem cell transplant.

This chain's CDR3 is CASSLYLQRGPLNYGYTF. In DNA form, the CDR3 reads TGTGCCAGCAGTTTATACCTACAACGGGGCCCCCTCAACTATGGCTACACCTTC. The rearrangement joins TRBV28 to TRBJ1-2, with a tentative D call TRBD1 (5 bases). The germline gives CDR1 MDHEN, CDR2 SYDVKM. The CDR3 length is 18 residues. Trimming stripped 1 base from V and 2 bases from J, with 20 bases between.